This T cell receptor beta chain stems from a study of blood T cell repertoires in COVID-19. Study in general: Specimens from acute and convalescent COVID-19 originated in the United States, Italy and Spain. PBMCs, B-cell-depleted T cells, or T cells provided the cDNA or gDNA that made up the material.

In the authors' workflow: Scientists estimated how many nucleated cells there were by amplifying reference gene primers. Assay: immunoSEQ multiplex PCR; the TCRdb copy retains only in-frame clones and omits some. V and J calls and clone size are those listed in that table; D and trimming were worked out from the DNA. Altogether about 80,000 clones are present, around 84% being singletons, with the ten largest covering approximately 39%. This clone was seen once. Germline CDR1 reads KGHSH; CDR2 reads LQKENI. The CDR3 loop spans 13 amino acids. V was shortened by 4 bases and J by 0 bases, with 4 bases between the two germline ends.

The source is a woman aged 70-85 years with acute or convalescent COVID-19. The chain has TRBV18 and TRBJ1-5; D is undetermined. Sequencing used peripheral blood. CDR3 protein: CASSLDSNQPQHF. The CDR3, as DNA: TGTGCCAGCTCACTAGATAGCAATCAGCCCCAGCATTTT.